Shown below are 4 T cell receptor beta chains from a single sample sequenced in a study of T-cell memory formation after mild COVID-19. TCRdb used MiXCR to reprocess the 5' RACE reads, holding one entry per CDR3 protein. In the table there are approximately 300,000 distinct CDR3 sequences, roughly a fifth of which are singletons. Sequenced material: PBMCs or a T cell subset sorted from them (not recorded which). Receptors originate from a young man who had mild COVID-19 (a few samples of this study predate the infection). Cell type and time point are not known.

This clonotype was counted a few times. The genes are TRBV5-4 and TRBJ2-1, with a possible D match to TRBD2 (6 bases). The V gene lost 5 bases and the J gene lost 6 bases, with 9 bases spanning the gap. The germline V gene encodes CDR1 SGHNT and CDR2 YYREEE (reference sequence). The CDR3 runs to 12 residues. The CDR3: CASSGGSNEQFF. CDR3 nucleotide sequence: TGTGCCAGCAGTGGAGGGTCCAATGAGCAGTTCTTC.

This clonotype is labeled as medium-sized. The chain joins TRBV6-4 to TRBJ2-1; 10 bases align to TRBD2. Losses at the gene ends were 4 bases for V and 2 bases for J; bases not matched to a gene: 2. The CDR3 is 15 amino acids. Germline CDR1 reads MRHNA; CDR2 reads SNTAGT. This chain's CDR3 is CASSGTSGTYNEQFF. The CDR3 bases are TGTGCCAGCAGTGGGACTAGCGGAACCTACAATGAGCAGTTCTTC.

This clonotype was seen once. The chain employs TRBV9 and TRBJ2-3; TRBD1 matches 8 bases. Germline loops: CDR1 SGDLS, CDR2 YYNGEE. The CDR3 length is 14 residues. V trimming: 3 bases; J trimming: 4 bases; junction bases outside the gene matches: 4. This CDR3 reads CASSAGQEADTQYF. DNA of the CDR3: TGTGCCAGCAGCGCGGGACAGGAGGCAGATACGCAGTATTTT.

This clonotype occurred a few times. The chain carries TRBV28 and TRBJ2-3; the match to TRBD2 covers 7 bases. The trim removed 6 bases at V and 11 bases at J, leaving 14 bases unmatched. In germline, CDR1 is MDHEN, CDR2 SYDVKM. The CDR3 covers 14 residues. CDR3 sequence: CASSPDSLRGVQYF. The CDR3 DNA is TGTGCCAGCAGCCCGGACTCTCTCCGGGGGGTGCAGTATTTT.